This TCR beta chain was identified in a study of blood T cell repertoires in COVID-19. About the research overall: The origin of the acute and convalescent COVID-19 samples was the United States, Italy and Spain. Sample material is recorded as cDNA or gDNA derived from T cells, B-cell-depleted T cells, or PBMCs.

The CDR3 runs to 18 residues. The V gene end was trimmed by 2 bases and the J gene end by 0 bases; junction bases not matched to a gene: 7. CDR1 and CDR2 from the germline V gene are MGHDK and SYGVNS. Seattle-derived patients entered the study during active infection and were followed longitudinally. Sequenced by immunoSEQ multiplex PCR; TCRdb stores in-frame clones only, minus some. The data contain some 140,000 clones, 65% to 90% of them seen just once; the ten biggest clones take up about 12%. The sequenced sample consisted of peripheral blood. The chain has TRBV25-1 and TRBJ2-3, with 11 bases that match TRBD2. This sequence was found in a woman in her fifties or sixties with COVID-19, enrolled during active disease. The CDR3 DNA follows: TGTGCCAGCAGTGAACTAGCGGGGGGTTTCCTTAGCACAGATACGCAGTATTTT. Its translation is CASSELAGGFLSTDTQYF.